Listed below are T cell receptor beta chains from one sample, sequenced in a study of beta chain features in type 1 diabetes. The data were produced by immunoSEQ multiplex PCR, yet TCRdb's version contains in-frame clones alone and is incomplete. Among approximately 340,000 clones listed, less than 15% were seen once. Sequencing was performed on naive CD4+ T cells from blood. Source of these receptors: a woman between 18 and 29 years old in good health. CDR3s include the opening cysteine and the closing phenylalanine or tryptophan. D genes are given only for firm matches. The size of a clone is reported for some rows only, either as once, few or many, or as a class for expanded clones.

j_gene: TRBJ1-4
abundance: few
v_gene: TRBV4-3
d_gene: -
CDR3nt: TGCGCCAGCAGCCAAGGAGTTTTGTCAGGAGAAAAACTGTTTTTT
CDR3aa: CASSQGVLSGEKLFF

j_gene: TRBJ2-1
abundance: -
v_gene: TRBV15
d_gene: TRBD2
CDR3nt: TGTGCCACCAGCAGAGATCTAGCGGGAGTGAGAGAGCAGTTCTTC
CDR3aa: CATSRDLAGVREQFF

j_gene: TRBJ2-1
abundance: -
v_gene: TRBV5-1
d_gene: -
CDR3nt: TGCGCCAGCAGGGTAGCGGAGGCCTCCTACAATGAGCAGTTCTTC
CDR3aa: CASRVAEASYNEQFF

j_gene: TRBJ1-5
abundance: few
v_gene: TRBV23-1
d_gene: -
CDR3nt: TGCGCCAGCAGTCAATCCTTTGTTTTGGGAGTGTATCAGCCCCAGCATTTT
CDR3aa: CASSQSFVLGVYQPQHF

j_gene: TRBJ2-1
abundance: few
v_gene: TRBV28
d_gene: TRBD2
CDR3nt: TGTGCCAGCAGCCCAGGCCAGCGGCGGGAGTTGAATGAGCAGTTCTTC
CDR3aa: CASSPGQRRELNEQFF

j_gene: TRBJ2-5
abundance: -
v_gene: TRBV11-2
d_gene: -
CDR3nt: TGTGCCAGCAGCACCCAGGGACAACAAGAGACCCAGTACTTC
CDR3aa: CASSTQGQQETQYF

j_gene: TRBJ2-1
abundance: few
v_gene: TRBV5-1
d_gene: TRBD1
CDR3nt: TGCGCCAGCAGCTTGCGGACAGGGAACTCCTACAATGAGCAGTTCTTC
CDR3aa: CASSLRTGNSYNEQFF

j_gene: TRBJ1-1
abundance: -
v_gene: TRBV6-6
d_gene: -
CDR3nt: TGTGCCAGCAGTTTGGCAGTCGACACTGAAGCTTTCTTT
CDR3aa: CASSLAVDTEAFF

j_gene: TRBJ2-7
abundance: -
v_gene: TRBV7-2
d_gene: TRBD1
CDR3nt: TGTGCCTCCAGTCCGGGACAGGCTTTCCACGAGCAGTACTTC
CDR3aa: CASSPGQAFHEQYF

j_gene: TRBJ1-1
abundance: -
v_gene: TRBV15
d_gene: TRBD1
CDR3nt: TGTGCCACTGAAGGACAGGCCAACACTGAAGCTTTCTTT
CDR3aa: CATEGQANTEAFF

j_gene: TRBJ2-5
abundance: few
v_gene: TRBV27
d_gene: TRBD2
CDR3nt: TGTGCCAGCAGGGGCTTTTCCGGGACTAGCGGGAGTGGGACCCAGTACTTC
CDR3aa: CASRGFSGTSGSGTQYF

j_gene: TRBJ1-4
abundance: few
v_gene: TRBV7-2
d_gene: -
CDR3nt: TGTGCCAGCAGCCCGAGACAGAATAATGAAAAACTGTTTTTT
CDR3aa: CASSPRQNNEKLFF

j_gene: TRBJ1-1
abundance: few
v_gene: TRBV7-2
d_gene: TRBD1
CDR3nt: TGTGCCAGCAGCTGGACAGGGGCCAACACTGAAGCTTTCTTT
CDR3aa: CASSWTGANTEAFF

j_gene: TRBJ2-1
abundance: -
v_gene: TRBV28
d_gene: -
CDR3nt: TGTGCCAGCCAGCCCAGCGGCTACAATGAGCAGTTCTTC
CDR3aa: CASQPSGYNEQFF

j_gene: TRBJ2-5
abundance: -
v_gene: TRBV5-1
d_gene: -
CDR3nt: TGCGCCAGCAGCTTGGGGCAGAAAGAGACCCAGTACTTC
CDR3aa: CASSLGQKETQYF

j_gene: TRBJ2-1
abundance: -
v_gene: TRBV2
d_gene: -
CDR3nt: TGTGCCAGCAGTGAACTTATGCGGCAAAATGAGCAGTTCTTC
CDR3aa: CASSELMRQNEQFF

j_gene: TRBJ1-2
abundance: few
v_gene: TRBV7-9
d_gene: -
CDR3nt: TGTGCCAGCAGCTCTTCGACAGGCGGTAACTATGGCTACACCTTC
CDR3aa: CASSSSTGGNYGYTF

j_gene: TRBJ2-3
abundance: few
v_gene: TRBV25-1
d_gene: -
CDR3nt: TGTGCCAGCCAATCGTGGGGCAGGGCTCTTGAGGATACGCAGTATTTT
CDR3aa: CASQSWGRALEDTQYF

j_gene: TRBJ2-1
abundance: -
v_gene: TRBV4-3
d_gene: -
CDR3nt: TGCGCCAGCAGCCAACTCCCAGGGAATGAGCAGTTCTTC
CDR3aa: CASSQLPGNEQFF

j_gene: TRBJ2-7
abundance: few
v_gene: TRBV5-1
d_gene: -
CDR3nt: TGCGCCAGCAGCTTGGCAGGGGAGCCTCTTTACGAGCAGTACTTC
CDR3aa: CASSLAGEPLYEQYF

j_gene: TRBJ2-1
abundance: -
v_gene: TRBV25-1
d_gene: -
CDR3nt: TGTGCCAGCAGTGAACACCTCGGAGGGAGGTACAATGAGCAGTTCTTC
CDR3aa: CASSEHLGGRYNEQFF

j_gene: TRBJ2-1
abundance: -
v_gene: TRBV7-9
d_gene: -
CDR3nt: TGTGCCAGCAGCCCCGGGAACAATGAGCAGTTCTTC
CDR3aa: CASSPGNNEQFF